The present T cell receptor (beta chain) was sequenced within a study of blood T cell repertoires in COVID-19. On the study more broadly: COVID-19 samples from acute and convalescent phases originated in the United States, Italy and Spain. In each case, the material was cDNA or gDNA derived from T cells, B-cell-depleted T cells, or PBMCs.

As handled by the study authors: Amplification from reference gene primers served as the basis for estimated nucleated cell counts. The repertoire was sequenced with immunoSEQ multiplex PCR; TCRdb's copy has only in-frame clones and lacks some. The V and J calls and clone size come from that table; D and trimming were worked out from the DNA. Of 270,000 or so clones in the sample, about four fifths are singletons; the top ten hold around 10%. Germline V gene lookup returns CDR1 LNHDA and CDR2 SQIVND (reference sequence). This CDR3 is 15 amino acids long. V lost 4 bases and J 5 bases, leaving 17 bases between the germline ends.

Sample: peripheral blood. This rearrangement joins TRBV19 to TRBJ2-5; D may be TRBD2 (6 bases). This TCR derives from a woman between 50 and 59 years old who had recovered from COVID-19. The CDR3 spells CASSTRGNGGETQYF. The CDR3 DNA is TGTGCCAGTAGTACGCGCGGTAACGGAGGGGAGACCCAGTACTTC.